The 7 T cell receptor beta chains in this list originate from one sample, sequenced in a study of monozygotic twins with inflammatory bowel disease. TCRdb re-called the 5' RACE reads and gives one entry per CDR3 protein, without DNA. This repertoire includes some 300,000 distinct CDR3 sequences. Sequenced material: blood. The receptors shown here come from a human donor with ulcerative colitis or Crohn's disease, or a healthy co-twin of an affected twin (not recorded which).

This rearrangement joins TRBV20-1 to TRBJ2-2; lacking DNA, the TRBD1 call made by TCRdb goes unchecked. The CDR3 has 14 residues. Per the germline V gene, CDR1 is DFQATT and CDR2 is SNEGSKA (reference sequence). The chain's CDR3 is CSARQGQNTGELFF.

The CDR3: CASSLELEDTQYF. The J gene is TRBJ2-3, the V gene TRBV7-2. Germline CDR1 is SGHTA and CDR2 is FQGNSA. The CDR3 spans 13 residues.

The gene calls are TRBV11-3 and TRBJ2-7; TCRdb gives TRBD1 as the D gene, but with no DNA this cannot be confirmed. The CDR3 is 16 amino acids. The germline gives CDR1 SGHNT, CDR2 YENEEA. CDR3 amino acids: CASSLERGPGAYEQYF.

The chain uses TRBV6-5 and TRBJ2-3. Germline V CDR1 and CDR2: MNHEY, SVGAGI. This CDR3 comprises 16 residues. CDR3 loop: CASSYPTTRGTDTQYF.

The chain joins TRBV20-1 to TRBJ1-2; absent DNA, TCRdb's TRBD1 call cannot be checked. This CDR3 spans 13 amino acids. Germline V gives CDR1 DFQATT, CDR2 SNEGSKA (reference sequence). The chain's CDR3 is CSAGTPMDYGYTF.

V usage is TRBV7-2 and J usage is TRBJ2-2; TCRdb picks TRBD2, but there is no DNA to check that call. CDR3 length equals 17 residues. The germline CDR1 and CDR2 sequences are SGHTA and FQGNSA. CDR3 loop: CASSMPGLAGGSGELFF.

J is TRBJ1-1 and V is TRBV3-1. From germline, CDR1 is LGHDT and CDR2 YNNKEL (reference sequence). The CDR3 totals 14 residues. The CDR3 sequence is CASSPLQKNTEAFF.